This T cell receptor (beta chain) appears in the sequencing data of a study of T-cell memory formation after mild COVID-19. Study results and limitations: Shrinking CD4+ clones were chiefly CM and EM; CD8+ ones were chiefly EMRA. Clones shrinking between day 15 and 85 showed a balanced CD4/CD8 split, and those that grew later tilted toward CD4+. In pre-infection memory, a portion of responding clones appeared, which suggested that cross-reactive memory joined.

5'RACE with constant-segment primers yielded barcoded, UMI-tagged TCR alpha and TCR beta cDNA libraries. TCRdb re-analysed the 5' RACE reads in MiXCR, keeping a single row per CDR3 protein. Of a few hundred thousand distinct CDR3 sequences listed, roughly an eighth are singletons. This clonotype was detected many times. What it binds is not known. V lost 5 bases and J lost 3; bases outside the gene matches: 5. CDR3 length: 14 amino acids. Germline values: CDR1 SEHNR, CDR2 FQNEAQ (reference sequence). V is TRBV7-9 and J is TRBJ1-2; 8 nucleotides match TRBD1. The source of this sequence is a man between 18 and 35 years old who had mild COVID-19 (a few samples of this study predate the infection). Cell type and time point are not known. Source material: PBMCs or a T cell subset sorted from them (not recorded which). CDR3 DNA: TGTGCCAGCAGCCCCGGACAGGGTCACTATGGCTACACCTTC. Its protein is CASSPGQGHYGYTF.